This T cell receptor (beta chain) was profiled in a study of human T cells and chemical hapten exposure. This sample's time point: pre-sensitization, week 0. The treatment here: therapeutic diphenylcyclopropenone sensitization with weekly scalp DPC. This clonotype was seen a few times. The antigen is unknown. What the library attached to individual cDNA molecules were unique molecular identifiers. As processed by the authors: Individual samples carried between roughly 23,224 and 750,000 TCRs, with 85,000 to 100,000 as the median. TCRdb analysed the RACE reads with MiXCR anew, one entry per CDR3 protein. These V and J calls rely on TCRdb rather than the paper's analysis. The sample consists of 65,000 to 90,000 distinct CDR3 sequences, 14% of them appearing once. Overall study results and limits: A positive correlation with patch test score was found for PT1 expanded TCR counts. TCRs at high frequency, those above 1 in 1000, did not change with DPC sensitization.

V lost 5 bases, J lost 4 bases, and 21 bases lay in between. CDR3 length: 17 amino acids. The germline CDR1 and CDR2 sequences are SGHVS and FNYEAQ. This clonotype originated in a woman between 50 and 59 years old with alopecia areata. Some clones in this sample may be carry-over from other donors' samples. The chain uses TRBV7-6 and TRBJ1-5, with a weak D call TRBD1 (5 bases). Sequencing used whole blood, obtained in connection with sensitization to the hapten diphenylcyclopropenone (DPC). The CDR3: CASSPFDSGSRNQPQHF. The CDR3 region has the DNA TGTGCCAGCAGCCCATTCGACAGCGGAAGCCGAAATCAGCCCCAGCATTTT.